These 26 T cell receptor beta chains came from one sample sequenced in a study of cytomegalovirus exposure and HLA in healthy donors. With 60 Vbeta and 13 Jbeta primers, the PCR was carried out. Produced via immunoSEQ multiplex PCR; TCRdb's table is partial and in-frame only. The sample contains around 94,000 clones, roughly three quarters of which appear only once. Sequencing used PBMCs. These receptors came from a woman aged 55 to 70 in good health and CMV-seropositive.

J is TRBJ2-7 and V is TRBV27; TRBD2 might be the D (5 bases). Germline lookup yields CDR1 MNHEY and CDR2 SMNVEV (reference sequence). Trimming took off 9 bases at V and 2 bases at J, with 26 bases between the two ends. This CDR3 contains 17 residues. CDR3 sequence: CASRRTALIGETYEQYF. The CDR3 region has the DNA TGTGCCAGTAGAAGAACCGCCCTTATTGGGGAGACCTACGAGCAGTACTTC.

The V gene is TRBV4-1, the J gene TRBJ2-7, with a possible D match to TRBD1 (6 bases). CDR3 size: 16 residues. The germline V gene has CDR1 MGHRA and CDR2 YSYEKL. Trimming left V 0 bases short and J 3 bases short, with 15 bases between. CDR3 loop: CASSQEWSGQFYEQYF. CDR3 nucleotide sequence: TGCGCCAGCAGCCAAGAGTGGTCAGGACAGTTCTACGAGCAGTACTTC.

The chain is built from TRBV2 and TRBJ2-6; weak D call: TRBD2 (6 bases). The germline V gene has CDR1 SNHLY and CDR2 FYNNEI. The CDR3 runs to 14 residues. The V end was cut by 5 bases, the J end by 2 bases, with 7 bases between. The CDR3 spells CASSWTTGANVLTF. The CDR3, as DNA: TGTGCCAGCAGTTGGACTACTGGGGCCAACGTCCTGACTTTC.

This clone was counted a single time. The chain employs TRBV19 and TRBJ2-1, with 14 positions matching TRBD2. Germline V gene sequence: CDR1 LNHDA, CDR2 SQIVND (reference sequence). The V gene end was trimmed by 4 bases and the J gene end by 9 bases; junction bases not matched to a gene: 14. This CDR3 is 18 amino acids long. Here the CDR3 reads CASSTFGLAGGFLLEQFF. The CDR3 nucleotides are TGTGCCAGTAGTACTTTCGGACTAGCGGGAGGTTTTTTACTTGAGCAGTTCTTC.

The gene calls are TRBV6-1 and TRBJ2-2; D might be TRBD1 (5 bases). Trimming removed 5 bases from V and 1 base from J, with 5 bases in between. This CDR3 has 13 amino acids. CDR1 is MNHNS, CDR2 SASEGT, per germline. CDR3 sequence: CASSQGNTGELFF. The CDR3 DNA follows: TGTGCCAGCAGTCAGGGGAACACCGGGGAGCTGTTTTTT.

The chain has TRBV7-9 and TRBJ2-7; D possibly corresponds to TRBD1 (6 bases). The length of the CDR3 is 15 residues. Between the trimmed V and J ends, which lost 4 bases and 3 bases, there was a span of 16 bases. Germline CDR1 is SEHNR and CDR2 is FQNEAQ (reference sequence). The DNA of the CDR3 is TGTGCCAGCAGCTCAGACAGGACATCAGTCTACGAGCAGTACTTC. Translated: CASSSDRTSVYEQYF.

CDR3 sequence: CSVDRDRGGEAFF. In DNA, the CDR3 is TGCAGCGTTGATAGGGACAGGGGAGGTGAAGCTTTCTTT. The genes are TRBV29-1 and TRBJ1-1, with 10 positions matching TRBD1. Germline CDR1 SQVTM, CDR2 ANQGSEA. The ends lost 3 bases at V and 7 bases at J; junction bases unmatched: 5. CDR3 size: 13 residues.

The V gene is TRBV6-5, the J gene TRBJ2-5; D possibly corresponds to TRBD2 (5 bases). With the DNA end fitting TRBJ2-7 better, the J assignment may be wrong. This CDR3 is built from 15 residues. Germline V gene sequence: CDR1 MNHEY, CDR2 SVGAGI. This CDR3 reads CASSYSGGWSYEQYF. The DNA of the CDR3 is TGTGCCAGCAGTTACAGTGGCGGGTGGTCCTACGAGCAGTACTTC.

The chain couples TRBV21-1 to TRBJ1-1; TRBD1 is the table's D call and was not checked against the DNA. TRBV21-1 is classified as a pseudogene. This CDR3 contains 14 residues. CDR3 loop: CASSKAGGFPEAFF. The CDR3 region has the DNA TGTGCCAGCAGCAAAGCAGGGGGATTTCCTGAAGCTTTCTTT.

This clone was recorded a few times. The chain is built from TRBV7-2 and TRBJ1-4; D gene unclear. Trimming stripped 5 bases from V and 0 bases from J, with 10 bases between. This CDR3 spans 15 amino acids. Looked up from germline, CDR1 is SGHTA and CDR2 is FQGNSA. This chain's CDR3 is CASSRTTATNEKLFF. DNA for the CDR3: TGTGCCAGCAGCCGTACCACTGCAACTAATGAAAAACTGTTTTTT.

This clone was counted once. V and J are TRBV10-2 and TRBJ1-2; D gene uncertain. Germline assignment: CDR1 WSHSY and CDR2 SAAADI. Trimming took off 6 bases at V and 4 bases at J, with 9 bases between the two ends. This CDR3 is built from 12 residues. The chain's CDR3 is CASRGSGYGYTF. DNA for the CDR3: TGCGCCAGCAGGGGTTCGGGCTATGGCTACACCTTC.

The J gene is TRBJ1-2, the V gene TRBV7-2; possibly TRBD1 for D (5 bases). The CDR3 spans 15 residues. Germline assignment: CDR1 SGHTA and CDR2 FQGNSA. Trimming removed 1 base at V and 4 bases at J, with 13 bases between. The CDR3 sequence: CASSLVAGTIYGYTF. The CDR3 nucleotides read TGTGCCAGCAGCTTAGTGGCAGGGACTATCTATGGCTACACCTTC.

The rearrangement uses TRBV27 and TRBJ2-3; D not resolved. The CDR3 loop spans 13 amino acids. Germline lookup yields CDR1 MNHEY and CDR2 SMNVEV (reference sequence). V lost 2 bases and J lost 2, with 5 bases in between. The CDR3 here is CASSLLPTDTQYF. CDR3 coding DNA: TGTGCCAGCAGTTTACTTCCCACAGATACGCAGTATTTT.

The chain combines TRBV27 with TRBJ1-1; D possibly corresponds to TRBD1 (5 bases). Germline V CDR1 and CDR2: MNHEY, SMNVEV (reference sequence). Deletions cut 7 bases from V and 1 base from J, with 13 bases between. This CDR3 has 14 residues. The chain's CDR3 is CASKWGRGNTEAFF. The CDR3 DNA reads TGTGCCAGCAAATGGGGCAGAGGGAACACTGAAGCTTTCTTT.

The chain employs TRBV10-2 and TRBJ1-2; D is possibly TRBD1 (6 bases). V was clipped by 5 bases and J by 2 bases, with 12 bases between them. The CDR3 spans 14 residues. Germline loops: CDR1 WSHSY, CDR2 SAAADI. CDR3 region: CASSNGQPNYGYTF. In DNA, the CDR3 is TGCGCCAGCAGTAACGGACAGCCAAACTATGGCTACACCTTC.

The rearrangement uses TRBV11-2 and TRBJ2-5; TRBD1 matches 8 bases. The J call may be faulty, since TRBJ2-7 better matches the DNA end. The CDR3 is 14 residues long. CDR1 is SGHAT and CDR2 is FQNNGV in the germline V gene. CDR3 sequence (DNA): TGTGCCAGCAGCTCAATCAGGGGGCCCTACGAGCAGTACTTC. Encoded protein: CASSSIRGPYEQYF.

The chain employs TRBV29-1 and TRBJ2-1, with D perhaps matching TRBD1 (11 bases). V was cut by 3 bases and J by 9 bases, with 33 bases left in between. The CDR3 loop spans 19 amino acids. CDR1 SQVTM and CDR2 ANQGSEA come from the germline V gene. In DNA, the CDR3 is TGCAGCGTTGATGGTCCGGGACAGGGGGTGCTAGCGGGAGATTTTGAGCAGTTCTTC. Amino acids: CSVDGPGQGVLAGDFEQFF.

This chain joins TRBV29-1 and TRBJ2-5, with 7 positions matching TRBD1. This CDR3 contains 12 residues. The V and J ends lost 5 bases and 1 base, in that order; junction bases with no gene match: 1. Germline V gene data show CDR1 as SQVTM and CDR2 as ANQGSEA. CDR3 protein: CSVWDSQETQYF. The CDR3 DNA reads TGCAGCGTTTGGGACAGCCAAGAGACCCAGTACTTC. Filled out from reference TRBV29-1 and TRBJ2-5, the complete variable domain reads SAVISQKPSRDICQRGTSLTIQCQVDSQVTMMFWYRQQPGQSLTLIATANQGSEATYESGFVIDKFPISRPNLTFSTLTVSNMSPEDSSIYLCSVWDSQETQYFGPGTRLLVL.

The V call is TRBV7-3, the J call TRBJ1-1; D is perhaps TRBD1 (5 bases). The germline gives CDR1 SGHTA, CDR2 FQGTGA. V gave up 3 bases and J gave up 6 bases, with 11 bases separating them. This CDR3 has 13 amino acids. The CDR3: CASSFGASAEAFF. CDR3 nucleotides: TGTGCCAGCAGCTTTGGGGCGTCGGCTGAAGCTTTCTTT.

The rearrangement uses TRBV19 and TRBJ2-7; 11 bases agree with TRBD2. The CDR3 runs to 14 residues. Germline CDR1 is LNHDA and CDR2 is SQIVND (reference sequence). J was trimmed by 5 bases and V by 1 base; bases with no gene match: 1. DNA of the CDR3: TGTGCCAGTAGTATAGCTAGCGGGAGGCACGAGCAGTACTTC. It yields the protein CASSIASGRHEQYF.

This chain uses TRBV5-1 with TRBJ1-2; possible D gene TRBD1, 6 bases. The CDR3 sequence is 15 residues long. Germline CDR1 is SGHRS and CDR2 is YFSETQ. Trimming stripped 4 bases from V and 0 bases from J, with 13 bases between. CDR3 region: CASSTGQIANYGYTF. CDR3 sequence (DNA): TGCGCCAGCAGCACCGGACAGATAGCTAACTATGGCTACACCTTC.

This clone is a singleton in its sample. The CDR3 nucleotides read TGCGCCAGCAGCTTGGCCGGGGGGAGCTATGTGCAGCAGTACTTC. It translates to CASSLAGGSYVQQYF. The rearrangement links TRBV5-1 to TRBJ2-7; 7 positions agree with TRBD2. The CDR3 spans 15 residues. The junction had 11 bases not matched to a gene; V was cut back by 0 bases and J by 8 bases. Germline CDR1 is SGHRS and CDR2 is YFSETQ. The entire variable domain, with the rest obtained from reference TRBV5-1 and TRBJ2-7, is as follows: KAGVTQTPRYLIKTRGQQVTLSCSPISGHRSVSWYQQTPGQGLQFLFEYFSETQRNKGNFPGRFSGRQFSNSRSEMNVSTLELGDSALYLCASSLAGGSYVQQYFGPGTRLTVT.

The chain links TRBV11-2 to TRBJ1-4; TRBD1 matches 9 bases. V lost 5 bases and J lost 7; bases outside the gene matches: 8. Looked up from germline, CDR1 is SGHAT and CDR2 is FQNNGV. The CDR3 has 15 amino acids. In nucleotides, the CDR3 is TGTGCCAGCAGCCTATCGACAGGGGGGTCTGAAAAACTGTTTTTT. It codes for CASSLSTGGSEKLFF.

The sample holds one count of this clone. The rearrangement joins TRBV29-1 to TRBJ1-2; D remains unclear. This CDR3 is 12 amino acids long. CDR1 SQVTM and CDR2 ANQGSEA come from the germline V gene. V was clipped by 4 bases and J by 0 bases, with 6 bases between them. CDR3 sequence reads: CSVVQSNYGYTF. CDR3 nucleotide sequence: TGCAGCGTTGTCCAGTCTAACTATGGCTACACCTTC.

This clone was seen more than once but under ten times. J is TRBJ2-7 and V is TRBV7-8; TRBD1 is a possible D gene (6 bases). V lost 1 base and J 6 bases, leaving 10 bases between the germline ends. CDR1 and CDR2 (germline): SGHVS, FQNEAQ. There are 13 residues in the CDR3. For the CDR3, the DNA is TGTGCCAGCAGCTTAGTGGGACATTTCGAGCAGTACTTC. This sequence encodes CASSLVGHFEQYF.

The CDR3 is CASRYEGANTGELFF. In DNA, the CDR3 is TGCGCCAGCAGGTATGAGGGGGCGAACACCGGGGAGCTGTTTTTT. The rearrangement uses TRBV4-1 and TRBJ2-2; D is possibly TRBD1 (6 bases). The ends were cut back, 6 bases at V and 0 bases at J, with 11 bases in the middle. In germline, CDR1 is MGHRA, CDR2 YSYEKL. This CDR3 is 15 amino acids long.